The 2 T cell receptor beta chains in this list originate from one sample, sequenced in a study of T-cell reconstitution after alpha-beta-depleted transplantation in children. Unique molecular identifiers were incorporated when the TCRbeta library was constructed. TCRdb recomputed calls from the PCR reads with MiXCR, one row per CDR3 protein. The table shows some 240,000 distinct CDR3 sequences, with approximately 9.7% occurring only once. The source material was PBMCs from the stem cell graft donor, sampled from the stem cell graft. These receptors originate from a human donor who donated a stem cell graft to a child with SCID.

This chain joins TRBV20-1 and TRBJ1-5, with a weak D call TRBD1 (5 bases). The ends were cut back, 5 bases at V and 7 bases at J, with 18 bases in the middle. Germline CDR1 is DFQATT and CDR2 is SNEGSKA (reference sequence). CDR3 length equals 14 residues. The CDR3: CSAQPPGFMQPQHF. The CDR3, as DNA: TGCAGTGCTCAACCCCCAGGGTTTATGCAGCCCCAGCATTTT.

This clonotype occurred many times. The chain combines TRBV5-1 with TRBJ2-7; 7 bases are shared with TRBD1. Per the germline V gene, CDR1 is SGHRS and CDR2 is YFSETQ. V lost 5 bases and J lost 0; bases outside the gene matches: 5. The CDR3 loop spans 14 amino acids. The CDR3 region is CASRGTASSYEQYF. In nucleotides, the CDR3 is TGCGCCAGCAGAGGGACAGCAAGCTCCTACGAGCAGTACTTC.